The 13 T cell receptor beta chains listed next were all sequenced from one sample in a study of blood T cell repertoires in COVID-19. Data came from immunoSEQ multiplex PCR; TCRdb stores just in-frame clones and leaves some out. The top ten hold approximately 0.9% of the sample, which has about 110,000 clones, 70% to 75% seen once. Specimen: peripheral blood. The receptors here all came from a human donor with acute or convalescent COVID-19. The donor label of this sample is uncertain.

This clone was detected once. The chain links TRBV5-6 to TRBJ2-3; 9 bases are a match to TRBD2. Germline CDR1 and CDR2: SGHDT and YYEEEE. V gave up 0 bases and J gave up 6 bases; unmatched junction bases: 2. There are 14 residues in the CDR3. The CDR3 DNA is TGTGCCAGCAGCTTGGTGCTAGCGGGGGATACGCAGTATTTT. Encoded protein: CASSLVLAGDTQYF.

This clone was seen a single time. V and J are TRBV5-1 and TRBJ1-1, with 10 bases aligning to TRBD1. The CDR3 has 13 amino acids. Germline values: CDR1 SGHRS, CDR2 YFSETQ. V trimming: 4 bases; J trimming: 7 bases; junction bases outside the gene matches: 4. In DNA, the CDR3 is TGCGCCAGCAGCAGGGGACAGGGGTTTGAAGCTTTCTTT. Protein sequence: CASSRGQGFEAFF.

This chain joins TRBV7-3 and TRBJ2-2; 8 bases line up with TRBD1. V gave up 5 bases and J gave up 5 bases; unmatched junction bases: 4. Germline V gene lookup returns CDR1 SGHTA and CDR2 FQGTGA. The CDR3 runs 14 residues. Here the CDR3 reads CASSPQGATGELFF. The CDR3 DNA follows: TGTGCCAGCAGCCCGCAGGGGGCGACCGGGGAGCTGTTTTTT.

This clone has ten or more counts. This chain joins TRBV3-1 (or the pseudogene TRBV3-2) and TRBJ1-6; D uncertain. Trimming shortened V by 5 bases and J by 7 bases, and 9 bases separated the two germline ends. CDR1 LGHDT and CDR2 YNNKEL come from the germline V gene (reference sequence). The CDR3 extends over 13 amino acids. The CDR3 loop is CASSSRGNSPLHF. The CDR3 nucleotides read TGTGCCAGCAGCTCTAGAGGGAATTCACCCCTCCACTTT.

In this sample, this clone turned up once. V gene TRBV6-5 combines with J gene TRBJ2-7, with 11 bases aligning to TRBD2. The CDR3 is 15 residues long. V lost 2 bases and J lost 3; bases outside the gene matches: 3. CDR1 and CDR2 (germline): MNHEY, SVGAGI. CDR3 coding DNA: TGTGCCAGCAGTTACCTAGCGGGGGGAGGCTACGAGCAGTACTTC. This gives the protein CASSYLAGGGYEQYF.

CDR3: CASSEAGRVAEQYV. CDR3 DNA sequence: TGTGCCAGCAGTGAAGCGGGGAGGGTCGCCGAGCAGTACGTC. V usage is TRBV6-1 and J usage is TRBJ2-7; TRBD2 matches at 7 bases. V shed 0 bases and J 6 bases; nucleotides not matched to a gene: 5. CDR1 is MNHNS, CDR2 SASEGT, per germline. The CDR3 covers 14 residues.

The chain combines TRBV5-3 with TRBJ1-1; 9 bases fit TRBD1. TRBV5-3 is designated an ORF whose function remains uncertain. The CDR3 extends over 17 amino acids. The V and J ends lost 2 bases and 2 bases, in that order; junction bases with no gene match: 10. The CDR3 is CARSLDRGQGFNTEAFF. CDR3 in DNA: TGTGCCAGAAGCTTAGACCGAGGACAGGGGTTCAACACTGAAGCTTTCTTT.

This chain joins TRBV6-5 and TRBJ1-1; 9 positions match TRBD1. The CDR3 loop spans 16 amino acids. The V segment lost 4 bases and the J segment 1 base; nucleotides outside the gene matches: 7. Germline CDR1 and CDR2: MNHEY and SVGAGI. CDR3 nucleotide sequence: TGTGCCAGCAGTTTACTTCCGGGACAGGGGAACACTGAAGCTTTCTTT. Amino acid sequence: CASSLLPGQGNTEAFF.

The V and J genes are TRBV19 and TRBJ1-5; 12 bases map to TRBD1. The CDR3 totals 16 residues. The germline CDR1 and CDR2 sequences are LNHDA and SQIVND (reference sequence). V was pared by 2 bases and J by 5 bases, with 4 bases of the junction left unmatched. The CDR3 region has the DNA TGTGCCAGTAGTATAACGGGACAGGGGGCGGATCAGCCCCAGCATTTT. Translation: CASSITGQGADQPQHF.

There are many counts of this clone. The V and J genes are TRBV19 and TRBJ1-1; D remains ambiguous. V was shortened by 4 bases and J by 0 bases, with 12 bases between the two germline ends. CDR3 length: 15 amino acids. Germline CDR1 LNHDA, CDR2 SQIVND (reference sequence). The DNA of the CDR3 is TGTGCCAGTAGTACCCCGAGGCACATGAACACTGAAGCTTTCTTT. Its protein is CASSTPRHMNTEAFF.

The V call is TRBV27, the J call TRBJ1-6; 8 bases fit TRBD1. The CDR3 is 15 amino acids. Germline loops: CDR1 MNHEY, CDR2 SMNVEV (reference sequence). V shed 6 bases and J 6 bases; nucleotides not matched to a gene: 7. The CDR3 DNA sequence: TGTGCCAGCAGCGACAGGGGAGGTCCTAATTCACCCCTCCACTTT. Amino acid sequence: CASSDRGGPNSPLHF.

J is TRBJ2-2 and V is TRBV24-1; TRBD2 agrees at 7 bases. The ends lost 2 bases at V and 4 bases at J; junction bases unmatched: 9. CDR3 size: 17 residues. Germline lookup yields CDR1 KGHDR and CDR2 SFDVKD. This chain's CDR3 is CATSDWGTNRPTGELFF. The CDR3, as DNA: TGTGCCACCAGTGATTGGGGGACTAATCGGCCCACCGGGGAGCTGTTTTTT.

This chain links TRBV19 with TRBJ1-1; the D gene is possibly TRBD1 (6 bases). The CDR3 runs 18 residues. Germline CDR1 LNHDA, CDR2 SQIVND (reference sequence). V lost 6 bases and J 1 base, leaving 24 bases between the germline ends. The CDR3 nucleotides are TGTGCCAGTAGCCAGGGGTGGTCTGAGGGGAAGAGGAACACTGAAGCTTTCTTT. This sequence encodes CASSQGWSEGKRNTEAFF.